One and the same sample provided the 28 T cell receptor beta chains below, sequenced in a study of cytomegalovirus exposure and HLA in healthy donors. This PCR relied on a set of 60 Vbeta primers and 13 Jbeta primers. TCRdb keeps only in-frame clones here, not all; method: immunoSEQ multiplex PCR. The top ten hold roughly 2.8% of the sample, which has under 110,000 clones, about two thirds seen once. Input material: PBMCs. The receptors originated from a female donor in good health and CMV-seronegative.

V gene TRBV7-9 combines with J gene TRBJ2-1; D is unresolved. Germline V gene data show CDR1 as SEHNR and CDR2 as FQNEAQ (reference sequence). This CDR3 comprises 12 residues. V was cut by 5 bases and J by 8 bases, with 10 bases left in between. DNA of the CDR3: TGTGCCAGCAGCCGCCTAGTGGATGAGCAGTTCTTC. Amino acids: CASSRLVDEQFF.

This clone is a singleton in its sample. The chain is built from TRBV5-1 and TRBJ2-3, with 7 bases aligning to TRBD2. Germline CDR1 reads SGHRS; CDR2 reads YFSETQ. There are 16 residues in the CDR3. The ends lost 2 bases at V and 5 bases at J; junction bases unmatched: 11. Here the CDR3 DNA reads TGCGCCAGCAGCTTATTTGCTAGCGGAAAAGGAGATACGCAGTATTTT. This sequence encodes CASSLFASGKGDTQYF.

CDR3 DNA sequence: TGTGCCAGCAGTTCACTAGCGGGAGGGCGCGATACGCAGTATTTT. Amino acids: CASSSLAGGRDTQYF. This chain connects TRBV11-2 to TRBJ2-3; 13 nucleotides align to TRBD2. This CDR3 is built from 15 residues. CDR1 is SGHAT, CDR2 FQNNGV, per germline. V was clipped by 6 bases and J by 6 bases; unmatched bases: 6. Full variable domain (remainder filled in from reference TRBV11-2 and TRBJ2-3): EAGVAQSPRYKIIEKRQSVAFWCNPISGHATLYWYQQILGQGPKLLIQFQNNGVVDDSQLPKDRFSAERLKGVDSTLKIQPAKLEDSAVYLCASSSLAGGRDTQYFGPGTRLTVL.

The chain uses TRBV27 and TRBJ2-3; possible D gene TRBD2, 5 bases. V dropped 4 bases and J dropped 9 bases, with 11 bases sitting between them. The germline V gene encodes CDR1 MNHEY and CDR2 SMNVEV (reference sequence). The CDR3 contains 12 residues. Written as DNA, the CDR3 is TGTGCCAGCAGTTCCCTGACTACAACGCAGTATTTT. Translating it yields CASSSLTTTQYF.

The chain links TRBV27 to TRBJ2-7, with 12 bases fitting TRBD2. V lost 8 bases, J lost 6 bases, and 5 bases stayed unmatched. Germline lookup yields CDR1 MNHEY and CDR2 SMNVEV (reference sequence). CDR3 length equals 13 residues. The DNA of the CDR3 is TGTGCCAGCCAACTAGCGGGAGGCTCCGAGCAGTACTTC. Amino acids: CASQLAGGSEQYF.

This clone showed up just a few times. The chain couples TRBV6-6 to TRBJ1-4; D remains unclear. Per the germline V gene, CDR1 is MNHNY and CDR2 is SVGAGI (reference sequence). Trimming shortened V by 0 bases and J by 0 bases, and 8 bases separated the two germline ends. There are 16 residues in the CDR3. This chain's CDR3 is CASSYSSSSTNEKLFF. DNA for the CDR3: TGTGCCAGCAGTTACTCATCGTCCTCAACTAATGAAAAACTGTTTTTT.

This chain joins TRBV5-1 and TRBJ1-2, with a tentative D call TRBD1 (5 bases). The CDR3 covers 15 residues. Germline assignment: CDR1 SGHRS and CDR2 YFSETQ. Trimming removed 1 base from V and 0 bases from J, with 10 bases in between. CDR3 sequence: CASSLFAGPNYGYTF. The CDR3 DNA reads TGCGCCAGCAGCTTGTTTGCAGGGCCTAACTATGGCTACACCTTC.

This rearrangement joins TRBV2 to TRBJ1-1, with a tentative D call TRBD1 (5 bases). Per germline, CDR1 SNHLY and CDR2 FYNNEI. Between the trimmed V and J ends, which lost 2 bases and 4 bases, there was a span of 14 bases. The CDR3 is made up of 15 amino acids. CDR3 nucleotides: TGTGCCAGCAGTGAACAGGGTTTAAGTGGCACTGAAGCTTTCTTT. Translating gives CASSEQGLSGTEAFF.

The V call is TRBV11-2, the J call TRBJ1-3, with D possibly matching TRBD1 (5 bases). Germline V lookup: CDR1 SGHAT, CDR2 FQNNGV. CDR3 length equals 16 residues. V was clipped by 3 bases and J by 0 bases, with 12 bases between them. CDR3 sequence reads: CASSFPAGGSGNTIYF. The DNA of the CDR3 is TGTGCCAGCAGCTTCCCGGCCGGGGGCTCTGGAAACACCATATATTTT. Full variable domain (rest looked up from reference TRBV11-2 and TRBJ1-3): EAGVAQSPRYKIIEKRQSVAFWCNPISGHATLYWYQQILGQGPKLLIQFQNNGVVDDSQLPKDRFSAERLKGVDSTLKIQPAKLEDSAVYLCASSFPAGGSGNTIYFGEGSWLTVV.

The table lists this clone with a few counts. The chain links TRBV10-3 to TRBJ2-7, with a possible D match to TRBD1 (6 bases). The CDR3 runs 15 residues. Germline CDR1 and CDR2: ENHRY and SYGVKD. The V gene lost 2 bases and the J gene lost 0 bases, with 11 bases spanning the gap. DNA of the CDR3: TGTGCCATCAGTGAGACGAAGGACAGCTCCTACGAGCAGTACTTC. Protein sequence: CAISETKDSSYEQYF.

The chain is built from TRBV7-2 and TRBJ2-7; D not certain. This CDR3 has 15 amino acids. The V gene's germline CDR1 is SGHTA and CDR2 FQGNSA. Trimming removed 5 bases from V and 3 bases from J, with 17 bases in between. DNA for the CDR3: TGTGCCAGCAGCCTAGATAGAGGATCAAGCTACGAGCAGTACTTC. This encodes CASSLDRGSSYEQYF.

This sequence joins TRBV7-2 and TRBJ2-6; 7 bases align to TRBD1. With V trimmed by 4 bases and J by 4 bases, 7 bases remained unmatched. The CDR3 has 16 residues. Germline lookup yields CDR1 SGHTA and CDR2 FQGNSA. The CDR3 here is CASSSQTGSGANVLTF. The CDR3 nucleotides read TGTGCCAGCAGCTCCCAGACAGGGTCAGGGGCCAACGTCCTGACTTTC.

This clone has just a few counts. Other nucleotide sequences from this sample produce the same CDR3. The rearrangement uses TRBV28 and TRBJ1-1, with a weak D call TRBD1 (5 bases). Germline V gives CDR1 MDHEN, CDR2 SYDVKM. V was pared by 1 base and J by 5 bases, with 11 bases between. This CDR3 contains 14 residues. The CDR3 here is CASSLSRGGTEAFF. The CDR3 region has the DNA TGTGCCAGCAGTTTATCGAGGGGAGGGACTGAAGCTTTCTTT.

The rearrangement uses TRBV5-1 and TRBJ2-1; 7 bases line up with TRBD1. CDR1 is SGHRS and CDR2 is YFSETQ in the germline V gene. CDR3 size: 13 residues. After removal of 4 bases from V and 8 bases from J, the junction contained 6 bases not matched to a gene. CDR3 residues: CASSGRDSYEQFF. CDR3 coding DNA: TGCGCCAGCAGCGGCCGGGACAGCTATGAGCAGTTCTTC.

This clone was seen only once. The chain combines TRBV28 with TRBJ1-1; D remains ambiguous. Germline V lookup: CDR1 MDHEN, CDR2 SYDVKM. The ends were cut back, 6 bases at V and 1 base at J, with 9 bases in the middle. The CDR3 contains 13 residues. In DNA, the CDR3 is TGTGCCAGCAGACTATTCGGGAACACTGAAGCTTTCTTT. Translating it yields CASRLFGNTEAFF.

The chain is built from TRBV11-2 and TRBJ1-6; D possibly corresponds to TRBD1 (6 bases). Trimming pared 5 bases from V and 7 bases from J, leaving 27 bases between. The CDR3 has 19 residues. Germline V gene data show CDR1 as SGHAT and CDR2 as FQNNGV. The CDR3 DNA follows: TGTGCCAGCAGCCCGAACAAAGGGGGAAGACAGACCTTAAATTCACCCCTCCACTTT. Translation gives CASSPNKGGRQTLNSPLHF.

As regards this clone: The identical CDR3 is also encoded by other nucleotide sequences in the sample. The chain is built from TRBV6-1 and TRBJ2-3; possibly TRBD2 for D (6 bases). The CDR3 is 14 residues long. V lost 3 bases and J lost 0, with 7 bases in between. Looked up from germline, CDR1 is MNHNS and CDR2 is SASEGT. CDR3 loop: CASSEGGSTDTQYF. The CDR3 DNA follows: TGTGCCAGCAGTGAGGGGGGAAGCACAGATACGCAGTATTTT.

This clone was seen a few times. The rearrangement links TRBV19 to TRBJ2-3; TRBD1 aligns across 9 bases. The V gene's germline CDR1 is LNHDA and CDR2 SQIVND (reference sequence). The CDR3 loop spans 12 amino acids. V lost 8 bases and J lost 6; bases outside the gene matches: 3. CDR3: CASGTGTDTQYF. DNA of the CDR3: TGTGCCAGTGGGACAGGGACGGATACGCAGTATTTT.

The chain recombines TRBV5-4 with TRBJ2-2; 10 bases are shared with TRBD2. This CDR3 has 16 amino acids. Trimming at V came to 4 bases and at J to 4 bases, leaving 7 bases not matched to a gene. In germline, CDR1 is SGHNT, CDR2 YYREEE (reference sequence). In DNA, the CDR3 is TGTGCCAGCAGCAGGTCTAGCGGGAGTGGCACCGGGGAGCTGTTTTTT. Amino acids: CASSRSSGSGTGELFF.

The J gene is TRBJ2-7, the V gene TRBV13; 7 bases agree with TRBD2. From germline, CDR1 is PRHDT and CDR2 FYEKMQ (reference sequence). The CDR3 is 15 amino acids. J gave up 1 base and V 4 bases, and 7 bases lay outside the gene matches. CDR3 loop: CASSSSKRDSYEQYF. CDR3 bases: TGTGCCAGCAGCTCATCAAAGCGGGATTCCTACGAGCAGTACTTC.

The V call is TRBV7-8, the J call TRBJ2-1; 13 nucleotides line up with TRBD2. The V gene's germline CDR1 is SGHVS and CDR2 FQNEAQ. The CDR3 is 18 amino acids. V gave up 5 bases and J gave up 0 bases; unmatched junction bases: 7. The CDR3 nucleotides read TGTGCCAGCAGCCGTACTAGCGGGAGGGCCAACTCCTACAATGAGCAGTTCTTC. Amino acids: CASSRTSGRANSYNEQFF.

V and J are TRBV10-1 and TRBJ1-5; tentative D call: TRBD1 (5 bases). The CDR3 loop spans 15 amino acids. Germline-derived CDR1 and CDR2 are WNHNN and SYGVQD (reference sequence). V was pared by 6 bases and J by 6 bases, with 18 bases between. The CDR3: CASSEAGGGCQPQHF. CDR3 sequence (DNA): TGCGCCAGCAGCGAAGCGGGGGGTGGTTGTCAGCCCCAGCATTTT.

This chain joins TRBV7-9 and TRBJ1-2, with D maybe TRBD1 (5 bases). Looked up from germline, CDR1 is SEHNR and CDR2 is FQNEAQ (reference sequence). V was trimmed by 5 bases and J by 6 bases, leaving 19 bases between them. CDR3 size: 15 residues. The CDR3, as DNA: TGTGCCAGCAGCGTACCCTGGGCAGGGCAGGATGGCTACACCTTC. Protein sequence: CASSVPWAGQDGYTF.

This clone occurred a few times. This chain connects TRBV15 to TRBJ2-3; 8 nucleotides agree with TRBD2. The length of the CDR3 is 16 residues. V shed 3 bases, J shed 4 bases, and the junction held 9 bases outside the gene matches. CDR1 is LNHNV, CDR2 YYDKDF, per germline (reference sequence). CDR3 residues: CATSSQRELRADTQYF. Written as DNA, the CDR3 is TGTGCCACCAGCAGCCAGCGGGAGCTGCGGGCAGATACGCAGTATTTT.

This clone was detected once. The rearrangement links TRBV19 to TRBJ2-5; 7 nucleotides align to TRBD1. The J segment lost 0 bases and the V segment lost 1 base, leaving 5 bases of the junction unmatched. Looked up from germline, CDR1 is LNHDA and CDR2 is SQIVND (reference sequence). The CDR3 loop spans 16 amino acids. The CDR3 protein is CASSIGRTGHQETQYF. Here the CDR3 DNA reads TGTGCCAGTAGTATAGGTAGGACAGGCCACCAAGAGACCCAGTACTTC.

CDR3 bases: TGTGCCAGCAGCTTATTGAGTAACACCGGGGAGCTGTTTTTT. It is translated as CASSLLSNTGELFF. The chain employs TRBV7-2 and TRBJ2-2, with no clear D. The germline CDR1 and CDR2 sequences are SGHTA and FQGNSA. V shed 2 bases and J shed 2 bases, with 6 bases lying between them. The CDR3 length is 14 residues.

This clone has only one observation. The chain couples TRBV5-4 to TRBJ2-3; 10 nucleotides line up with TRBD2. V lost 4 bases to trimming and J lost 3 bases; unmatched junction nucleotides: 5. The CDR3 has 15 amino acids. From germline, CDR1 is SGHNT and CDR2 YYREEE (reference sequence). CDR3 sequence: CASSPGLAETDTQYF. As DNA, the CDR3 is TGTGCCAGCAGCCCCGGACTAGCGGAAACAGATACGCAGTATTTT.

The DNA for the CDR3 is TGTGCCAGCTCACCACTGCCCACAGGGGCCTATGGCTACACCTTC. This codes for CASSPLPTGAYGYTF. This chain uses TRBV18 with TRBJ1-2; 7 nucleotides line up with TRBD1. Germline V gives CDR1 KGHSH, CDR2 LQKENI. The trim removed 1 base at V and 4 bases at J, leaving 6 bases unmatched. The CDR3 length is 15 residues.